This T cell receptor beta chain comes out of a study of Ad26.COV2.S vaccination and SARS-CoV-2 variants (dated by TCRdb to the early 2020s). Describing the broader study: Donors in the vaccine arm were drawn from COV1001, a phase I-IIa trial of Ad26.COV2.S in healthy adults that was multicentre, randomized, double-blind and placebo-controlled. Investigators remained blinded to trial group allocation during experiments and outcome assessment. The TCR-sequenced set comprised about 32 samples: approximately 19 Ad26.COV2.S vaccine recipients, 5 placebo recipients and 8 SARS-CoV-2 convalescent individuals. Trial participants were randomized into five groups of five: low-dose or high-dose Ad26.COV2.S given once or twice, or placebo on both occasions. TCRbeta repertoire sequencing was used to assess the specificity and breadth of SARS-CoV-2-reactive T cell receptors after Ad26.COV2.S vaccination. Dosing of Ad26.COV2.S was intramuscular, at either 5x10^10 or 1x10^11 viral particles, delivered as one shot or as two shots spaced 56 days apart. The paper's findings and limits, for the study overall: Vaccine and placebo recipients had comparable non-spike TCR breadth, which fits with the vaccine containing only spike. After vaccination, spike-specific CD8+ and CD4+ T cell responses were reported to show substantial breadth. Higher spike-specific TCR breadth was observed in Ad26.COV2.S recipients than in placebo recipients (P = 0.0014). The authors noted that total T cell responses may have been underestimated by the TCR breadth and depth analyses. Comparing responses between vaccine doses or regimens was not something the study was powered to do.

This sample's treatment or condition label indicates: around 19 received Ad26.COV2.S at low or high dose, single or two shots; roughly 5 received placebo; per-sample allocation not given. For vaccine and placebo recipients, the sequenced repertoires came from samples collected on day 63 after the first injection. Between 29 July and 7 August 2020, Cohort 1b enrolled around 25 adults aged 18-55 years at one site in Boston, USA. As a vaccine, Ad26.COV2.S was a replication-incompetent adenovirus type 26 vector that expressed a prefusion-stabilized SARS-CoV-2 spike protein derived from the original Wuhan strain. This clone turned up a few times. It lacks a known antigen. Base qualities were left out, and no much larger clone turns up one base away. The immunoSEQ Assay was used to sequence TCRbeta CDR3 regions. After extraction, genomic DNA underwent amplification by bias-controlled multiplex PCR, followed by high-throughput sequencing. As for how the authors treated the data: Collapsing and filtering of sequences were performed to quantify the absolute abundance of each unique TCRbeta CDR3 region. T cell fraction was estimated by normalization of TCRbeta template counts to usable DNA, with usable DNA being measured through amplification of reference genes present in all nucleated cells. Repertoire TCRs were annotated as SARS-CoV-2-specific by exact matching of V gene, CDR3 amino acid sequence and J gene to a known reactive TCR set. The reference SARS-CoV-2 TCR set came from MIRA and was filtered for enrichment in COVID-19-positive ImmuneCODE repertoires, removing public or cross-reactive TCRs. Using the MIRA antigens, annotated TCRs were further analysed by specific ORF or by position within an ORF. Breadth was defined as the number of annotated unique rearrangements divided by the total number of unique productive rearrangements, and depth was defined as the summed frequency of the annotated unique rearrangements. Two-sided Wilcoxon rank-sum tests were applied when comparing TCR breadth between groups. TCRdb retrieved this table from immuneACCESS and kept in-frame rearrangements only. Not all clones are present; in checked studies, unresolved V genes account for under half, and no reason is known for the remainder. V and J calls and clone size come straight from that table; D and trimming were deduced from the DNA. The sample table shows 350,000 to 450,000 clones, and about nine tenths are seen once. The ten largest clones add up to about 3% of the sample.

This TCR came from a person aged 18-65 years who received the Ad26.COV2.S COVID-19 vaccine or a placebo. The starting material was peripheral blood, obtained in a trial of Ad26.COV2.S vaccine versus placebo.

For the CDR3, the sequence is CASSPYNTEAFF. The sequence in DNA is TGTGCCAGCAGTCCTTACAACACTGAAGCTTTCTTT. Recombination linked TRBV2 to TRBJ1-1; the D gene assignment is ambiguous. From cysteine to phenylalanine, the CDR3 is 12 amino acids long. Only the CDR3 DNA is retained, 36 bases long and in frame from the first base. V is shortened by 5 bases, J by 2 bases, and the region joining them spans 6 bases. The germline V gene provides CDR1 SNHLY and CDR2 FYNNEI.